The 18 T cell receptor beta chains listed next were all sequenced from one sample in a study of T-cell memory formation after mild COVID-19. In TCRdb, the 5' RACE reads were re-called with MiXCR into one record per CDR3 protein. The sample has about 410,000 distinct CDR3 sequences; more than 20% are singletons. Sequenced: PBMCs or a T cell subset sorted from them (not recorded which). The receptors were sampled from an adult woman who had mild COVID-19 (a few samples of this study predate the infection). Cell type and time point are not known.

This clonotype was picked up a small number of times. The J gene is TRBJ1-2, the V gene TRBV6-5; 7 nucleotides match TRBD1. This CDR3 region has 15 residues. The germline V gene encodes CDR1 MNHEY and CDR2 SVGAGI. V trimming: 6 bases; J trimming: 2 bases; junction bases outside the gene matches: 9. This CDR3 is CASSTTGALNYGYTF. CDR3 nucleotide sequence: TGTGCCAGCAGCACAACAGGGGCCCTAAACTATGGCTACACCTTC.

This clonotype occurred a few times. The rearrangement uses TRBV11-2 and TRBJ2-7; D ambiguous. Trimming cost V 1 base and J 1 base, with 8 bases left between them. The CDR3 contains 14 residues. CDR1 SGHAT and CDR2 FQNNGV come from the germline V gene. The DNA of the CDR3 is TGTGCCAGCAGCTTAGTAGGGTTGTCCTACGAGCAGTACTTC. Protein product: CASSLVGLSYEQYF.

This sequence joins TRBV9 and TRBJ1-1, with 7 bases that match TRBD1. CDR3 length equals 17 residues. Germline V gene lookup returns CDR1 SGDLS and CDR2 YYNGEE. The V gene end was trimmed by 0 bases and the J gene end by 4 bases; junction bases not matched to a gene: 12. CDR3: CASSVVEIGGRGTEAFF. CDR3 sequence (DNA): TGTGCCAGCAGCGTAGTGGAGATAGGGGGCAGGGGCACTGAAGCTTTCTTT.

The V and J genes are TRBV2 and TRBJ2-7, with 7 bases aligning to TRBD1. Germline loops: CDR1 SNHLY, CDR2 FYNNEI. With V trimmed by 0 bases and J by 8 bases, 10 bases remained unmatched. The CDR3 consists of 15 residues. The chain's CDR3 is CASSEALGTGQQQYF. Here the CDR3 DNA reads TGTGCCAGCAGTGAAGCTTTGGGGACGGGACAGCAGCAGTACTTC.

The rearrangement links TRBV11-1 to TRBJ2-3; weak D call: TRBD2 (7 bases). Trimming took 5 bases from V and 0 from J, leaving 15 bases between them. Germline V gene data show CDR1 as SGHAT and CDR2 as FQDESV (reference sequence). CDR3 length equals 16 residues. CDR3 nucleotides: TGTGCCAGCAGCCCGCGGGGGACATCTAGCACAGATACGCAGTATTTT. This gives the protein CASSPRGTSSTDTQYF.

This clonotype was picked up a small number of times. The chain joins TRBV24-1 to TRBJ2-7; D uncertain. This CDR3 spans 11 amino acids. Trimming left V 4 bases short and J 5 bases short, with 5 bases between. The germline V gene has CDR1 KGHDR and CDR2 SFDVKD. The CDR3 region has the DNA TGTGCCACCAGTGAATCCCACGAGCAGTACTTC. The encoded protein is CATSESHEQYF.

This chain links TRBV7-9 with TRBJ2-2; D is unclear. The CDR3 sequence is 13 residues long. V lost 5 bases and J 8 bases, leaving 12 bases between the germline ends. Germline CDR1 and CDR2: SEHNR and FQNEAQ (reference sequence). In DNA, the CDR3 is TGTGCCAGCAGCCCGAAGTCCTCGGGGGAGCTGTTTTTT. Its translation is CASSPKSSGELFF.

This clonotype was observed many times. V gene TRBV6-6 combines with J gene TRBJ2-7; 14 nucleotides agree with TRBD2. The CDR3 length is 14 residues. J lost 13 bases, V lost 5 bases, and 10 bases had no gene match. Germline loops: CDR1 MNHNY, CDR2 SVGAGI (reference sequence). The CDR3 loop is CASSVAGTSGRSYF. In DNA, the CDR3 is TGTGCCAGCAGTGTAGCCGGGACTAGCGGGAGAAGTTACTTC.

This clonotype came up a few times. V and J are TRBV30 and TRBJ2-1, with 9 bases fitting TRBD2. CDR1 is GTSNPN, CDR2 SVGIG, per germline (reference sequence). The V gene end was trimmed by 3 bases and the J gene end by 5 bases; junction bases not matched to a gene: 5. This CDR3 has 14 amino acids. CDR3 nucleotide sequence: TGTGCCTGGAGCCGGACTAGCGAGAACAATGAGCAGTTCTTC. Amino acids: CAWSRTSENNEQFF.

This clonotype was observed a handful of times. The chain has TRBV9 and TRBJ2-7; possible D gene TRBD1, 6 bases. Trimming left V 3 bases short and J 3 bases short, with 16 bases between. The CDR3 consists of 15 residues. Per the germline V gene, CDR1 is SGDLS and CDR2 is YYNGEE. CDR3 loop: CASSEEDSLLYEQYF. The CDR3, as DNA: TGTGCCAGCAGCGAGGAGGACAGCCTTCTCTACGAGCAGTACTTC.

The chain couples TRBV5-6 to TRBJ2-5, with 7 bases lining up with TRBD1. Unmatched junction bases numbered 10, after V lost 6 bases and J lost 5 bases. This CDR3 spans 14 amino acids. Germline assignment: CDR1 SGHDT and CDR2 YYEEEE. The CDR3 protein is CASTYRGVWETQYF. The CDR3 region has the DNA TGTGCCAGCACCTACAGGGGTGTGTGGGAGACCCAGTACTTC.

The chain uses TRBV29-1 and TRBJ1-5; 8 bases line up with TRBD1. There are 14 residues in the CDR3. After removal of 4 bases from V and 1 base from J, the junction contained 3 bases not matched to a gene. CDR1 SQVTM and CDR2 ANQGSEA come from the germline V gene. In DNA, the CDR3 is TGCAGCGTTGCAGGGGGCCCGAGCAATCAGCCCCAGCATTTT. Protein sequence: CSVAGGPSNQPQHF.

This clonotype has ten or more counts. V usage is TRBV6-5 and J usage is TRBJ2-1; tentative D call: TRBD1 (6 bases). The V and J ends lost 6 bases and 1 base respectively, with 10 bases between them. CDR3 size: 14 residues. Germline CDR1 MNHEY, CDR2 SVGAGI. The DNA for the CDR3 is TGTGCCAGCAGAAACAGGGCTTCCTACAATGAGCAGTTCTTC. It yields the protein CASRNRASYNEQFF.

V and J are TRBV15 and TRBJ2-5; D is unresolved. This CDR3 region has 16 residues. Trimming took off 2 bases at V and 2 bases at J, with 15 bases between the two ends. Germline CDR1 and CDR2: LNHNV and YYDKDF (reference sequence). The CDR3 region is CATSRKGTLVQETQYF. CDR3 nucleotide sequence: TGTGCCACCAGCAGAAAAGGAACCCTCGTACAAGAGACCCAGTACTTC.

The rearrangement joins TRBV11-2 to TRBJ2-1; 8 bases line up with TRBD1. V lost 1 base to trimming and J lost 8 bases; unmatched junction nucleotides: 7. The germline V gene has CDR1 SGHAT and CDR2 FQNNGV. The CDR3 runs to 15 residues. The CDR3 DNA reads TGTGCCAGCAGCTTAGGGCCAGGGGGCTATGATGAGCAGTTCTTC. Translated, it gives CASSLGPGGYDEQFF.

This clonotype was counted between two and nine times. The chain is built from TRBV12-3 or TRBV12-4 and TRBJ1-1; TRBD1 matches at 9 bases. There are 14 residues in the CDR3. The ends lost 6 bases at V and 5 bases at J; junction bases unmatched: 7. CDR3 bases: TGTGCCAGCAGGGGACAGGGTGTGATTACTGAAGCTTTCTTT. Protein sequence: CASRGQGVITEAFF.

This chain connects TRBV7-3 to TRBJ2-5, with 7 nucleotides matching TRBD2. CDR1 and CDR2 from the germline V gene are SGHTA and FQGTGA. CDR3 length: 16 residues. V shed 5 bases and J 2 bases; nucleotides not matched to a gene: 11. The chain's CDR3 is CASSASNGAGQETQYF. The CDR3 DNA reads as TGTGCCAGCAGCGCTTCCAATGGAGCGGGACAAGAGACCCAGTACTTC.

The V gene is TRBV27, the J gene TRBJ2-6; D uncertain. Germline CDR1 MNHEY, CDR2 SMNVEV (reference sequence). V lost 0 bases to trimming and J lost 0 bases, with 12 bases between them. This CDR3 contains 18 residues. CDR3: CASSLSGRLFSGANVLTF. The CDR3 nucleotides read TGTGCCAGCAGTTTATCCGGGCGGTTGTTCTCTGGGGCCAACGTCCTGACTTTC. The full variable domain, with the rest looked up from reference TRBV27 and TRBJ2-6, is EAQVTQNPRYLITVTGKKLTVTCSQNMNHEYMSWYRQDPGLGLRQIYYSMNVEVTDKGDVPEGYKVSRKEKRNFPLILESPSPNQTSLYFCASSLSGRLFSGANVLTFGAGSRLTVL.